Described below is a single T cell receptor beta chain sequence and its context. No antigen is known for it. CD8+ and CD4+ T cells were negatively isolated; TEMRA cells were FACS-enriched. The CDR3 length is 13 residues. The germline V and J ends were trimmed by 1 base and 9 bases, with 7 bases remaining between them. These data come from a study of CD8 T cells in Susac syndrome. Looking at the study overall: There were Susac syndrome patients who were therapy-naive at blood draw, others on corticosteroids, and others on intravenous immunoglobulin alone.

The study's findings and limits: In its TCR sequencing and HLA analysis, the study acknowledged that the number of individuals was relatively small.

A quantity of roughly 0.5 to 1 ug RNA underwent reverse transcription using random hexamers. Each CDR3 protein gets one entry after TCRdb re-called the immunoSEQ multiplex PCR reads with MiXCR. Counted here are about 210,000 distinct CDR3 sequences, approximately 94% occurring once; the ten biggest clones make up over 0.15%. The origin of this receptor is a human donor with Susac syndrome. Sequencing used CD4+ T cells from PBMCs. The chain links TRBV12-3 or TRBV12-4 to TRBJ1-6; D not resolved. The CDR3 loop is CASSLGGPSPLHF. The CDR3 nucleotides are TGTGCCAGCAGTTTAGGAGGACCTTCACCCCTCCACTTT.